This T cell receptor beta chain was identified during a study of CD8 T cells in ankylosing spondylitis. The CDR3 has 17 amino acids. The germline V gene encodes CDR1 DFQATT and CDR2 SNEGSKA (reference sequence). V dropped 3 bases and J dropped 1; count of bases not matched to a gene: 10. By quantitative 5'-RACE with molecular barcodes, the TCR beta libraries were made. Using its own MiXCR run on the 5' RACE reads, TCRdb lists one record per CDR3 protein. The table includes around 280,000 distinct CDR3 sequences, around 20% detected once. Whole-study results and caveats: Seven or eight highly homologous variants made up a TCR beta motif, and this motif appeared characteristic of ankylosing spondylitis blood. The authors found the disease-linked clones to be CD8+ and relatively rare in peripheral blood. The authors reported significant enrichment of disease-linked clones in matched ankylosing spondylitis synovial fluid.

Comments on this clonotype: What it binds is unknown.

Sequenced sample: blood, either unsorted or a sorted T cell fraction (not recorded which). The V and J genes are TRBV20-1 and TRBJ2-1; the match to TRBD2 covers 9 bases. The source of this sequence is a male donor with ankylosing spondylitis or in good health (not recorded which). As DNA, the CDR3 is TGCAGTGCTAGTCCGGGACTAGCTCCATTTTCCTACAATGAGCAGTTCTTC. It specifies CSASPGLAPFSYNEQFF.